This entry concerns a single T cell receptor beta chain. MiXCR, applied by TCRdb to the RACE reads, yields one record per CDR3 protein. The sample holds about 360,000 distinct CDR3 sequences, about 7% seen once. The data were taken from a study of human T cells and chemical hapten exposure. Time point here: patch test 1, 2 weeks after DPC sensitization. This sample's treatment: therapeutic diphenylcyclopropenone sensitization with weekly scalp DPC. The drawing of blood occurred before each patch test was applied. The receptor's source is a woman younger than 30 with alopecia areata. Some clones in this sample may be carry-over from other donors' samples. The starting material was whole blood, obtained in connection with sensitization to the hapten diphenylcyclopropenone (DPC).

CDR3 DNA: TGTGCCAGCAGTGTCCATAAATTAGAACAGCCCCAGCATTTT. It is translated as CASSVHKLEQPQHF. The chain is built from TRBV2 and TRBJ1-5; D not certain. This CDR3 spans 14 amino acids. Between the trimmed V and J ends, which lost 4 bases and 7 bases, there was a span of 14 bases. CDR1 SNHLY and CDR2 FYNNEI come from the germline V gene.